Below, one T cell receptor beta chain is given with its context. Its antigen is unknown. A read error may produce the germline difference seen at one junction end. Time point: week 5, during vaccination. All doses held 300 ug of mutant IDH1 20-mer peptide, with topical imiquimod. The germline V gene has CDR1 SNHLY and CDR2 FYNNEI. This CDR3 has 11 amino acids. This specimen belongs to a study of a mutant IDH1 vaccine in newly diagnosed glioma. About the research overall: The first vaccination came 4-6 weeks after radiotherapy alone, or with temozolomide cycles.

Findings and caveats of the study: A vaccine-induced immune response developed in roughly 93% of the patients.

Sequencing was performed with immunoSEQ multiplex PCR; in TCRdb, only in-frame clones are kept and a portion is missing. The table has around 52,000 clones, roughly 78% seen once. The TCR was taken from a woman aged 40 to 50 with glioma. The chain combines TRBV2 with TRBJ2-7, with D perhaps TRBD1 (7 bases). Sequencing was performed on PBMCs, taken from a glioma patient whose treatment included an IDH1 peptide vaccine. CDR3 sequence reads: CASREGQRLVF. CDR3 in DNA: TGTGCCAGCAGGGAGGGACAGCGACTGGTTTTC. Full variable domain (rest looked up from reference TRBV2 and TRBJ2-7): EPEVTQTPSHQVTQMGQEVILRCVPISNHLYFYWYRQILGQKVEFLVSFYNNEISEKSEIFDDQFSVERPDGSNFTLKIRSTKLEDSAMYFCASREGQRLVFGPGTRLTVT.